This T cell receptor beta chain is from a study of post-analysis software for immune sequencing data. Whole-study context: The cohort encompassed relapsing-remitting, secondary progressive and progressive-relapsing multiple sclerosis disease courses. Study-wide points: Controls' normalized Chao1 diversity significantly exceeded that of multiple sclerosis patients. Roughly five TRBV segments appeared more often in patients than in controls, and TRBV5-6, TRBV5-1 and TRBV20-1 were among these.

For this clonotype: Its antigen is not identified.

The CDR3 is 14 amino acids. CDR1 is ENHRY, CDR2 SYGVKD, per germline. The J segment lost 11 bases and the V segment lost 5 bases, leaving 12 bases of the junction unmatched. Tagging with unique molecular identifiers was a feature of the TCR beta cDNA libraries. TCRdb passed the PCR reads through MiXCR, listing each CDR3 protein once. The profile shows about 820,000 distinct CDR3 sequences, around 53% of them singletons. The sequence was collected from a girl between 10 and 17 years old with multiple sclerosis. The specimen sequenced was blood. J is TRBJ2-5 and V is TRBV10-3, with TRBD1 matching 9 bases. Written as DNA, the CDR3 is TGTGCCATCAGTCCGGGACAGGGCTGGAGGGAGCAGTACTTC. Its protein product is CAISPGQGWREQYF.